These 24 T cell receptor beta chains were all obtained from the same sample, sequenced in a study of T cells in Graves' hyperthyroidism and ophthalmopathy. There were TCR beta CDR3 regions amplified from RNA transcripts. TCR CDR3 underwent first-round RT-PCR with the HTBI primer set. TCRdb re-called the multiplex PCR reads through MiXCR, storing one row per CDR3 protein. The table records fewer than 700,000 distinct CDR3 sequences, 15% to 20% of them present only once. The specimen sequenced was blood. The receptors here all came from a woman under 40 with Graves' hyperthyroidism.

This clonotype was observed at least ten times. The V gene is TRBV11-3, the J gene TRBJ1-1; no definite D call. The V end was cut by 5 bases, the J end by 7 bases, with 11 bases between. Germline CDR1 reads SGHNT; CDR2 reads YENEEA. The length of the CDR3 is 12 residues. The CDR3 DNA reads TGTGCCAGCAGCATCGCCGGGGTTGAAGCTTTCTTT. This encodes CASSIAGVEAFF.

This clonotype has at least ten counts. V usage is TRBV10-3 and J usage is TRBJ1-1; D not resolved. With 0 bases removed from V and 5 bases from J, the gap between germline ends came to 10 bases. Germline lookup yields CDR1 ENHRY and CDR2 SYGVKD. The CDR3 spans 14 residues. CDR3 sequence reads: CAISESWGGTEAFF. The DNA for the CDR3 is TGTGCCATCAGTGAGTCGTGGGGAGGAACTGAAGCTTTCTTT.

This clonotype was picked up many times. This chain joins TRBV7-3 and TRBJ1-6; TRBD1 matches at 9 bases. V lost 4 bases and J lost 10; bases outside the gene matches: 5. Germline values: CDR1 SGHTA, CDR2 FQGTGA. This CDR3 is 14 amino acids long. CDR3 residues: CASSSGQGGSPLHF. CDR3 in DNA: TGTGCCAGCAGCTCGGGACAGGGCGGCTCACCCCTCCACTTT.

This clonotype was observed at least ten times. The chain recombines TRBV15 with TRBJ1-5, with 9 bases lining up with TRBD1. Germline assignment: CDR1 LNHNV and CDR2 YYDKDF (reference sequence). The CDR3 runs to 15 residues. The V gene end was trimmed by 3 bases and the J gene end by 2 bases; junction bases not matched to a gene: 2. The CDR3 sequence: CATSRGQGGNQPQHF. As DNA, the CDR3 is TGTGCCACCAGCAGGGGACAGGGCGGCAATCAGCCCCAGCATTTT. The variable domain in full, with the rest retrieved from reference TRBV15 and TRBJ1-5, is DAMVIQNPRYQVTQFGKPVTLSCSQTLNHNVMYWYQQKSSQAPKLLFHYYDKDFNNEADTPDNFQSRRPNTSFCFLDIRSPGLGDTAMYLCATSRGQGGNQPQHFGDGTRLSIL.

The table lists this clonotype with many counts. The genes are TRBV28 and TRBJ1-2; 9 nucleotides agree with TRBD1. Germline assignment: CDR1 MDHEN and CDR2 SYDVKM. The CDR3 has 14 amino acids. V trimming: 3 bases; J trimming: 9 bases; junction bases outside the gene matches: 8. The CDR3 DNA sequence: TGTGCCAGCAGTTTTTGGGCAGGGACAGGGAGCTACACCTTC. This encodes CASSFWAGTGSYTF.

The V and J genes are TRBV13 and TRBJ1-1; tentative D call: TRBD1 (5 bases). V was shortened by 8 bases and J by 0 bases, with 13 bases between the two germline ends. CDR3 size: 14 residues. Germline assignment: CDR1 PRHDT and CDR2 FYEKMQ (reference sequence). The CDR3 DNA follows: TGTGCCAGCTCCATGAGGGGAATGAACACTGAAGCTTTCTTT. It specifies CASSMRGMNTEAFF.

This chain uses TRBV15 with TRBJ2-3, with no clear D. Looked up from germline, CDR1 is LNHNV and CDR2 is YYDKDF (reference sequence). With 0 bases removed from V and 5 bases from J, the gap between germline ends came to 6 bases. The CDR3 is 13 residues long. The CDR3 protein is CATSRDPGDTQYF. Written as DNA, the CDR3 is TGTGCCACCAGCAGAGATCCCGGAGATACGCAGTATTTT.

The V call is TRBV6-9, the J call TRBJ2-2; unclear D gene. Trimming took off 3 bases at V and 6 bases at J, with 8 bases between the two ends. The CDR3 is 13 residues long. Looked up from germline, CDR1 is MNHGY and CDR2 is SVAAGI. In nucleotides, the CDR3 is TGTGCCAGCAGTTACGCGGACGCCGGGGAGCTGTTTTTT. This codes for CASSYADAGELFF.

This clonotype was seen only a few times. The V call is TRBV6-1, the J call TRBJ2-7, with D perhaps being TRBD1 or TRBD2 (5 bases each). The CDR3 totals 14 residues. V gave up 7 bases and J gave up 2 bases, with 15 bases separating them. The V gene's germline CDR1 is MNHNS and CDR2 SASEGT. CDR3 region: CASTLRDGPYEQYF. CDR3 nucleotide sequence: TGTGCCAGCACCCTCCGGGACGGACCCTACGAGCAGTACTTC.

This clonotype was seen at least ten times. This chain joins TRBV24-1 and TRBJ2-1; TRBD1 agrees at 8 bases. The ends lost 4 bases at V and 8 bases at J; junction bases unmatched: 12. Germline CDR1 and CDR2: KGHDR and SFDVKD. This CDR3 is 16 amino acids long. CDR3 residues: CATSEVDGRGRDEQFF. The CDR3 DNA reads TGTGCCACCAGTGAAGTTGATGGCAGGGGGCGGGATGAGCAGTTCTTC.

This clonotype was seen many times. DNA of the CDR3: TGTGCCAGTAGTATTAGCGGCAGCTCCTACGAGCAGTACTTC. Protein product: CASSISGSSYEQYF. The chain uses TRBV19 and TRBJ2-7, with a possible D match to TRBD2 (6 bases). Trimming stripped 3 bases from V and 0 bases from J, with 9 bases between. The germline V gene encodes CDR1 LNHDA and CDR2 SQIVND (reference sequence). The CDR3 is made up of 14 amino acids.

This clonotype was detected ten times or more. The rearrangement links TRBV7-2 to TRBJ2-7; D gene ambiguous. The CDR3 sequence is 12 residues long. V lost 5 bases, J lost 2 bases, and 7 bases lay in between. Germline-derived CDR1 and CDR2 are SGHTA and FQGNSA. The CDR3 DNA reads as TGTGCCAGCAGCCCCCCGGCCTACGAGCAGTACTTC. It codes for CASSPPAYEQYF. Full variable domain (outside the CDR3, taken from reference TRBV7-2 and TRBJ2-7): GAGVSQSPSNKVTEKGKDVELRCDPISGHTALYWYRQSLGQGLEFLIYFQGNSAPDKSGLPSDRFSAERTGGSVSTLTIQRTQQEDSAVYLCASSPPAYEQYFGPGTRLTVT.

Comments on this clonotype: It may be a read error: a sequence one base away is much more abundant. The chain couples TRBV2 to TRBJ2-7; a possible D gene is TRBD2 (5 bases). The CDR3 sequence is 13 residues long. CDR1 is SNHLY and CDR2 is FYNNEI in the germline V gene. In nucleotides, the CDR3 is TGTGTCAGCAGTGACCCGGGATTAAACGAGCAGTACTTC. Protein product: CVSSDPGLNEQYF.

Concerning this clonotype itself: This may be a read error: a much more frequent sequence differs by one nucleotide. V and J are TRBV10-3 and TRBJ2-5; 7 bases are shared with TRBD1. Germline V gene sequence: CDR1 ENHRY, CDR2 SYGVKD. V was pared by 6 bases and J by 4 bases, with 11 bases of the junction left unmatched. This CDR3 is 15 amino acids long. The CDR3 coding sequence is TGTGCCATCAGCTCTCGTCCGGGACAGCGAGAGACCCAGTACTTC. Translation: CAISSRPGQRETQYF.

This clonotype was seen repeatedly, ten times or more. V usage is TRBV28 and J usage is TRBJ1-5; D uncertain. V dropped 2 bases and J dropped 3 bases, with 11 bases sitting between them. Germline V gives CDR1 MDHEN, CDR2 SYDVKM. The CDR3 extends over 15 amino acids. CDR3 residues: CASSLTASLNQPQHF. The DNA of the CDR3 is TGTGCCAGCAGTTTAACAGCTTCCCTCAATCAGCCCCAGCATTTT.

This clonotype was detected ten times or more. The gene calls are TRBV9 and TRBJ2-7, with D unresolved. Germline V lookup: CDR1 SGDLS, CDR2 YYNGEE. The V and J ends lost 3 bases and 0 bases respectively, with 4 bases between them. The CDR3 spans 12 residues. CDR3 sequence reads: CASSDPSYEQYF. The CDR3 DNA sequence: TGTGCCAGCAGCGATCCCTCCTACGAGCAGTACTTC.

This clonotype appeared many times. The genes are TRBV29-1 and TRBJ2-2, with 7 positions matching TRBD1. V lost 4 bases to trimming and J lost 0 bases; unmatched junction nucleotides: 11. The CDR3 extends over 17 amino acids. The germline CDR1 and CDR2 sequences are SQVTM and ANQGSEA. In DNA, the CDR3 is TGCAGCGTTGGGGGGATTACGACAGGGCCGAACACCGGGGAGCTGTTTTTT. Residues: CSVGGITTGPNTGELFF.

The sample holds many counts of this clonotype. This chain joins TRBV7-9 and TRBJ2-5; 8 bases are shared with TRBD2. The length of the CDR3 is 17 residues. Germline values: CDR1 SEHNR, CDR2 FQNEAQ (reference sequence). Unmatched junction bases numbered 7, after V lost 1 base and J lost 0 bases. CDR3 in DNA: TGTGCCAGCAGCTTAGGTGGGGAGCGGGAGTACCAAGAGACCCAGTACTTC. This encodes CASSLGGEREYQETQYF. Looking up the rest from reference TRBV7-9 and TRBJ2-5 gives the full variable domain: DTGVSQNPRHKITKRGQNVTFRCDPISEHNRLYWYRQTLGQGPEFLTYFQNEAQLEKSRLLSDRFSAERPKGSFSTLEIQRTEQGDSAMYLCASSLGGEREYQETQYFGPGTRLLVL.

This clonotype was found many times. CDR3 amino acids: CASSLRGRGYF. The CDR3 nucleotides read TGTGCCAGCAGTTTAAGGGGGCGCGGGTACTTC. This chain uses TRBV28 with TRBJ2-5, with 7 bases lining up with TRBD1. The CDR3 contains 11 residues. V lost 2 bases and J lost 13; bases outside the gene matches: 4. Germline values: CDR1 MDHEN, CDR2 SYDVKM.

The table lists this clonotype with many counts. V usage is TRBV6-1 and J usage is TRBJ2-7, with TRBD1 identical over 9 bases. The germline CDR1 and CDR2 sequences are MNHNS and SASEGT. This CDR3 contains 15 residues. The V gene end was trimmed by 6 bases and the J gene end by 6 bases; junction bases not matched to a gene: 12. The DNA for the CDR3 is TGTGCCAGCAGCCGTCCCGGGACAGGGTTCAGCGAGCAGTACTTC. It is translated as CASSRPGTGFSEQYF.

CDR3 in DNA: TGTGCCAGCAGCCAAGTTACATCGGGACAGGAGAATTATGGCTACACCTTC. Residues: CASSQVTSGQENYGYTF. The chain links TRBV4-2 to TRBJ1-2; 8 nucleotides line up with TRBD1. Germline V gives CDR1 LGHNA, CDR2 YNFKEQ. Trimming removed 1 base from V and 5 bases from J; junction bases left unmatched: 12. This CDR3 is 17 amino acids long.

About this clonotype: A much larger clone sits a single nucleotide away, making a read error possible. V usage is TRBV3-1 and J usage is TRBJ2-4; the D gene is possibly TRBD1 (8 bases). Trimming stripped 3 bases from V and 6 bases from J, with 18 bases between. The CDR3 runs to 16 residues. Germline V lookup: CDR1 LGHDT, CDR2 YNNKEL (reference sequence). The CDR3 nucleotides read TGTGCCAGCAGCCACGAATCAGGGGGCGGGGGAAACATTCAGTACTTC. Translating gives CASSHESGGGGNIQYF.

The V gene is TRBV6-1, the J gene TRBJ1-1; 8 bases fit TRBD1. Germline CDR1 and CDR2: MNHNS and SASEGT. CDR3 length: 15 residues. Unmatched junction bases numbered 11, after V lost 6 bases and J lost 5 bases. The CDR3 reads CASSSPPTGETEAFF. Written as DNA, the CDR3 is TGTGCCAGCAGCTCCCCTCCGACAGGGGAAACTGAAGCTTTCTTT.

This clonotype was seen ten or more times. V is TRBV2 and J is TRBJ2-3; D possibly corresponds to TRBD2 (5 bases). V was trimmed by 4 bases and J by 0 bases, leaving 8 bases between them. The CDR3 is 14 residues long. In germline, CDR1 is SNHLY, CDR2 FYNNEI. CDR3 sequence (DNA): TGTGCCAGCAGTGTGGGCGGGAGCACAGATACGCAGTATTTT. It translates to CASSVGGSTDTQYF.